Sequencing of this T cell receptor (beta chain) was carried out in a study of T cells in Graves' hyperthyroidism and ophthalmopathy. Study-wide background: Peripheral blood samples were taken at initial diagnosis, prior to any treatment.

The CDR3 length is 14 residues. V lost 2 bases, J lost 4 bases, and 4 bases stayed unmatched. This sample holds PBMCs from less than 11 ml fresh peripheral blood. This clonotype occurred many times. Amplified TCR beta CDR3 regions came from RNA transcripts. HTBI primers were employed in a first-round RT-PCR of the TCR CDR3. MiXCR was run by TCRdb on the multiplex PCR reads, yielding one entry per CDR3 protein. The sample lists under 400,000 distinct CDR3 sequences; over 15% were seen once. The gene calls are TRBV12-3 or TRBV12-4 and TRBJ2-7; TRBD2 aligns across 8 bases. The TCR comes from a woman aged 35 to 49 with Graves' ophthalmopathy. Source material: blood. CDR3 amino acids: CASSLSSGSYEQYF. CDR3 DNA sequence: TGTGCCAGCAGTTTATCAAGCGGGAGTTACGAGCAGTACTTC.